The rows below give T cell receptor beta chains drawn from one sample of a study of control samples from healthy donors and cancer patients. Profiling relied on immunoSEQ multiplex PCR, and the TCRdb table lists in-frame clones only, not all of them. Of some 78,000 clones listed, approximately 88% are singletons. Material for sequencing was blood. The source of these receptors is a woman aged 55 to 70 in good health. Each CDR3 is given with its conserved first and last residue. D genes are given only for firm matches. The listing skips clone size in some rows; elsewhere it reads once, few, many or a size class.

clone size,D gene,V gene,J gene,CDR3 DNA,CDR3 protein
once,NA,TRBV5-6,TRBJ2-2,TGTGCTAGCAGCTTTGAGACTCGGAACACCGGGGAGCTGTTTTTT,CASSFETRNTGELFF
NA,TRBD1,TRBV7-9,TRBJ1-2,TGTGCCAGCAGCTCCTCCGGGACAGTTGCCTCCCGTAAAGGCTACACCTTC,CASSSSGTVASRKGYTF
NA,NA,TRBV29-1,TRBJ1-5,TGCAGCGTTGCCCAGGGATCGGGACAGCCCCAGCATTTT,CSVAQGSGQPQHF
NA,NA,TRBV19,TRBJ1-2,TGTGCCAGTACCCAAGGTCTCCGGGGCGCCTTTTCTAACTATGGCTACACCTTC,CASTQGLRGAFSNYGYTF
NA,NA,TRBV2,TRBJ2-7,TGTGCCAGCAGAGCGGACACCCACGAGCAGTACTTC,CASRADTHEQYF
NA,NA,TRBV5-1,TRBJ2-5,TGCGCCAGCAGCATAGACAGAGGGGAGACCCAGTACTTC,CASSIDRGETQYF
NA,NA,TRBV7-7,TRBJ2-2,TGTGCTAGCAGCTTAGGTCAGGGCCGGAACACCGGGGAGCTGTTTTTT,CASSLGQGRNTGELFF
NA,NA,TRBV6-1,TRBJ1-1,TGTGCCAGCAGTGACCCTGCGAAGGGCTTCAGGAACACTGAAGCTTTCTTT,CASSDPAKGFRNTEAFF
NA,NA,TRBV19,TRBJ1-2,TGTGCCAGTAGTATGGAGTTAACTGGTGGCTACACCTTC,CASSMELTGGYTF
NA,NA,TRBV15,TRBJ2-5,TGTGCCACCAGCAGAGATCTTGGGGGGGAGACCCAGTACTTC,CATSRDLGGETQYF
NA,NA,TRBV7-9,TRBJ1-3,TGTGCCAGCAGCCCCTCTGGAAACACCATATATTTT,CASSPSGNTIYF
NA,NA,TRBV6-6,TRBJ2-2,TGTGCCAGCAGTTATAGCGCGGACAACACCGGGGAGCTGTTTTTT,CASSYSADNTGELFF
NA,NA,TRBV2,TRBJ2-2,TGTGCCTGTCTAGTCTGGACCGGGGAGCTGTTTTTT,CACLVWTGELFF
NA,TRBD2,TRBV5-4,TRBJ2-7,TGTGCCAGCAGCCGGCTAGCGGGAGGGGCCTACGAGCAGTACTTC,CASSRLAGGAYEQYF
NA,TRBD2,TRBV18,TRBJ2-1,TGTGCCAGCTCACCACAGGGACTAGACGGGAATGGGCAGTTCTTC,CASSPQGLDGNGQFF
NA,NA,TRBV18,TRBJ1-1,TGTGCCAGCTCCTGGCAGGGGCACGGTGAAGCTTTCTTT,CASSWQGHGEAFF
NA,TRBD1,TRBV5-6,TRBJ1-2,TGTGCCAGCAGCCTGGGAGGGGGCAAAGGCTATGGCTACACCTTC,CASSLGGGKGYGYTF
NA,NA,TRBV19,TRBJ2-2,TGTGCCAGTAGTCATCACAGGGGTGGGAGCGGGAGAGGCACCGGGGAGCTGTTTTTT,CASSHHRGGSGRGTGELFF
NA,TRBD1,TRBV2,TRBJ1-2,TGTGCCAGCGGTAGGGGGCTGGGTGGCTACACCTTC,CASGRGLGGYTF
NA,TRBD2,TRBV5-1,TRBJ2-3,TGCGCCAGCGCCTATAGCGGGGTGACAGATACGCAGTATTTT,CASAYSGVTDTQYF
NA,NA,TRBV6-2/TRBV6-3,TRBJ1-3,TGTGCCAGCAGTTACGGGTCATTCTCTGGAAACACCATATATTTT,CASSYGSFSGNTIYF
NA,NA,TRBV11-2,TRBJ1-1,TGTGCCAGCAGCTTTAGGGGTACTGAAGCTTTCTTT,CASSFRGTEAFF
NA,NA,TRBV5-1,TRBJ2-7,TGCGCCAGCAGCGTCCGGGATCCTCTTTACGAGCAGTACTTC,CASSVRDPLYEQYF
NA,NA,TRBV6-4,TRBJ2-3,TGTGCCAGCAGTGACTCGGTTCGGGACACAGATACGCAGTATTTT,CASSDSVRDTDTQYF
NA,NA,TRBV9,TRBJ2-2,TGTGCCAGCAGCGCCCTCCGGGGGGAGCTGTTTTTT,CASSALRGELFF
NA,NA,TRBV6-5,TRBJ1-2,TGTGCCAGCAGCCCGAGATATGGCTACACCTTC,CASSPRYGYTF
NA,TRBD1,TRBV6-2/TRBV6-3,TRBJ1-2,TGTGCCAGCAGTTCTGGCGGGACAGCCTATGGCTACACCTTC,CASSSGGTAYGYTF
NA,TRBD1,TRBV28,TRBJ1-1,TGTGCCAGCAGTCTAGAACAGGGGGCGCACACTGAAGCTTTCTTT,CASSLEQGAHTEAFF
few,TRBD1,TRBV4-1,TRBJ1-4,TGCGCCAGCAGCCAAGGAGACAGGGATCGAAAACTGTTTTTT,CASSQGDRDRKLFF
NA,TRBD2,TRBV7-8,TRBJ2-7,TGTGCCAGCAGCCCAGGACTAGCGTATAACTACGAGCAGTACTTC,CASSPGLAYNYEQYF
NA,NA,TRBV5-6,TRBJ2-1,TGTGCCAGCATAAGGACAGTTACCTACAATGAGCAGTTCTTC,CASIRTVTYNEQFF
few,NA,TRBV11-3,TRBJ1-4,TGTGCCAGCAGCCAAGACAGGAGTAATGAAAAACTGTTTTTT,CASSQDRSNEKLFF
NA,NA,TRBV4-2,TRBJ1-2,TGTGCCAGCAGCCAGGGGGTACTAAGTAACTATGGCTACACCTTC,CASSQGVLSNYGYTF
once,TRBD1,TRBV6-5,TRBJ2-1,TGTGCCAGCACAGCAGGGGGATCTGAGCAGTTCTTC,CASTAGGSEQFF
few,NA,TRBV5-3,TRBJ1-6,TGTGCCAGAAGCTGGACGACGGATCCCAAGGGGTCCTATAATTCACCCCTCCACTTT,CARSWTTDPKGSYNSPLHF
NA,NA,TRBV30,TRBJ1-5,TGTGCCTGGAGTGTCGGAGGGGGAGGCAATCAGCCCCAGCATTTT,CAWSVGGGGNQPQHF
NA,TRBD1,TRBV5-1,TRBJ1-1,TGCGCCAGCAGCGCCGGGACAGAGACTGAAGCTTTCTTT,CASSAGTETEAFF
NA,NA,TRBV3-1/TRBV3-2,TRBJ2-7,TGTGCCAGCAGCCCAGCGACGGGACGGTCCTACGAGCAGTACTTC,CASSPATGRSYEQYF
once,NA,TRBV7-2,TRBJ1-1,TGTGCCAGCAGTCCCCGGTGGAACACTGAAGCTTTCTTT,CASSPRWNTEAFF
NA,NA,TRBV5-6,TRBJ1-2,TGTGCCAGCAGCACGGCCGGGACCACTTGGCATGGCTACACCTTC,CASSTAGTTWHGYTF
NA,NA,TRBV7-2,TRBJ2-5,TGTGCCAGCAGCCCCCGCCCCACAGAGACCCAGTACTTC,CASSPRPTETQYF
once,TRBD1,TRBV5-6,TRBJ2-3,TGTGCCAGCAGCTTGGTGGCAGGGGGCGCCTATTGGGATACGCAGTATTTT,CASSLVAGGAYWDTQYF
NA,TRBD1,TRBV19,TRBJ2-7,TGTGCCAGTAGTGCCGGGCCAGGGGGCTTTTCCTACGAGCAGTACTTC,CASSAGPGGFSYEQYF
NA,NA,TRBV2,TRBJ1-1,TGTGCCAGCAGTGGGGAAACCGACACTGAAGCTTTCTTT,CASSGETDTEAFF
NA,NA,TRBV30,TRBJ1-5,TGTGCCTGGAGTCCGAATGGCAATCAGCCCCAGCATTTT,CAWSPNGNQPQHF
NA,NA,TRBV3-1/TRBV3-2,TRBJ2-2,TGTGCCAGCAGCCAATCGGGGTCTGGGACCGGGGAGCTGTTTTTT,CASSQSGSGTGELFF